Listed below are T cell receptor beta chains from one sample, sequenced in a study of cytomegalovirus exposure and HLA in healthy donors. The data were produced by immunoSEQ multiplex PCR, yet TCRdb's version contains in-frame clones alone and is incomplete. The profile shows fewer than 250,000 clones, over 60% of them singletons. The sequencing sample was made of PBMCs. Receptors were obtained from a young man in good health and CMV-seropositive. The CDR3 runs from the conserved cysteine through the conserved F or W. The order of the fields is V gene, D gene, J gene, clone size, CDR3 protein, CDR3 DNA. The D gene is left open where the match is weak. The size field is filled for only some rows; it gives once, few, many or a size class.

TRBV7-8	TRBD2	TRBJ2-7	.	CASSTTSGSSYEQYF	TGTGCCAGCAGCACCACTAGCGGGAGCTCCTACGAGCAGTACTTC
TRBV7-3	.	TRBJ1-1	.	CASSLMANTEAFF	TGTGCCAGCAGCTTAATGGCGAACACTGAAGCTTTCTTT
TRBV5-1	TRBD1	TRBJ1-2	.	CASSLTGGHGYTF	TGCGCCAGCAGCTTGACAGGGGGACATGGCTACACCTTC
TRBV5-4	TRBD1	TRBJ2-5	.	CASSSRTGRETQYF	TGTGCCAGCAGCTCCCGGACAGGTAGAGAGACCCAGTACTTC
TRBV30	.	TRBJ1-5	few	CAWSVLEGNQPQHF	TGTGCCTGGAGTGTCTTGGAGGGAAATCAGCCCCAGCATTTT
TRBV28	TRBD1	TRBJ1-5	.	CASSSTGEVQPQHF	TGTGCCAGCAGTTCCACAGGGGAGGTTCAGCCCCAGCATTTT
TRBV6-5	.	TRBJ1-1	.	CASSYSGATSAFF	TGTGCCAGCAGTTACTCAGGGGCGACGTCGGCTTTCTTT
TRBV7-2	TRBD1	TRBJ2-7	.	CASSRPKGQGTHEQYF	TGTGCCAGCAGCCGACCCAAGGGACAGGGTACCCACGAGCAGTACTTC
TRBV6-1	.	TRBJ2-1	.	CASWGPITDEQFF	TGTGCCAGCTGGGGGCCGATCACCGATGAGCAGTTCTTC
TRBV7-2	TRBD2	TRBJ2-5	.	CASSLTAGGKETQYF	TGTGCCAGCAGCTTAACTGCGGGGGGTAAAGAGACCCAGTACTTC
TRBV20-1	.	TRBJ2-1	.	CSAQLTRGIF	TGCAGTGCTCAGCTAACCCGAGGGATCTTC
TRBV10-3	.	TRBJ2-5	.	CAISEDGGETQYF	TGTGCCATCAGTGAAGACGGAGGGGAGACCCAGTACTTC
TRBV9	TRBD2	TRBJ2-2	.	CASSSGLAETGELFF	TGTGCCAGCAGCTCGGGACTAGCGGAAACCGGGGAGCTGTTTTTT
TRBV30	.	TRBJ1-2	.	CAWRREATGNYGYTF	TGTGCCTGGAGGCGGGAGGCGACAGGAAACTATGGCTACACCTTC
TRBV6-1	.	TRBJ1-2	.	CASSGVQGPYGYTF	TGTGCCAGCAGTGGGGTTCAGGGCCCCTATGGCTACACCTTC
TRBV27	.	TRBJ2-2	.	CASRDSTTGELFF	TGTGCCAGCAGGGACTCAACTACCGGGGAGCTGTTTTTT
TRBV7-7	TRBD2	TRBJ2-1	.	CASSLRLAGEFGEQFF	TGTGCTAGCAGCTTACGACTAGCGGGAGAATTTGGCGAGCAGTTCTTC
TRBV10-3	.	TRBJ2-2	.	CAISFDRSGTGELFF	TGTGCCATCAGCTTCGACAGGTCCGGCACCGGGGAGCTGTTTTTT
TRBV4-3	TRBD1	TRBJ1-2	.	CASTPGQRLGYTF	TGCGCCAGCACTCCGGGACAGAGGCTTGGCTACACCTTC
TRBV6-7	TRBD2	TRBJ2-7	.	CARPGGEGSRDEQYF	TGTGCCAGGCCCGGGGGGGAGGGGAGTAGAGACGAGCAGTACTTC
TRBV7-2	.	TRBJ2-5	.	CASSLSRETQYF	TGTGCCAGCAGCTTAAGTCGGGAGACCCAGTACTTC
TRBV18	.	TRBJ2-5	few	CASLRGRGETQYF	TGTGCCAGCCTCAGGGGCCGTGGGGAGACCCAGTACTTC
TRBV4-1	TRBD1	TRBJ1-4	.	CASSPGTATNEKLFF	TGCGCCAGCAGCCCCGGGACAGCAACTAATGAAAAACTGTTTTTT
TRBV30	TRBD1	TRBJ2-2	.	CAWKRQGLNTGELFF	TGTGCCTGGAAACGACAGGGGTTGAACACCGGGGAGCTGTTTTTT
TRBV20-1	.	TRBJ2-1	once	CSARDGSEQFF	TGCAGTGCTAGAGATGGCAGTGAGCAGTTCTTC
TRBV6-5	TRBD1	TRBJ1-1	.	CASSYVAGTGATEAFF	TGTGCCAGCAGTTACGTTGCTGGGACAGGGGCCACTGAAGCTTTCTTT
TRBV28	.	TRBJ1-3	.	CASSLRLGASGGNTIYF	TGTGCCAGCAGTTTAAGGTTGGGGGCAAGCGGCGGAAACACCATATATTTT
TRBV7-2	TRBD1	TRBJ2-5	.	CASSRDSTTQYF	TGTGCCAGCAGCCGGGACAGTACAACCCAGTACTTC
TRBV5-8	.	TRBJ2-5	few	CASSRGTDSQQETQYF	TGTGCCAGCAGCCGAGGGACGGACAGCCAACAAGAGACCCAGTACTTC
TRBV6-1	.	TRBJ2-1	.	CASSEARAGNEQFF	TGTGCCAGCAGTGAAGCGAGGGCCGGCAATGAGCAGTTCTTC
TRBV7-2	TRBD2	TRBJ2-1	few	CASSQRGGDNEQFF	TGTGCCAGCAGCCAGCGGGGGGGGGACAATGAGCAGTTCTTC
TRBV11-1	.	TRBJ2-1	.	CASSLRRATSYNEQFF	TGTGCCAGCAGCCTGAGGCGGGCTACCTCCTACAATGAGCAGTTCTTC
TRBV5-5	TRBD1	TRBJ1-3	.	CASSSTGVGNTIYF	TGTGCCAGCAGCTCGACAGGGGTTGGAAACACCATATATTTT
TRBV27	.	TRBJ2-6	.	CASSLDRISGANVLTF	TGTGCCAGCAGTTTGGACAGAATCTCTGGGGCCAACGTCCTGACTTTC
TRBV11-2	.	TRBJ2-2	.	CASSSGSGGTNTGELFF	TGTGCCAGCAGCTCCGGGTCGGGCGGGACGAACACCGGGGAGCTGTTTTTT
TRBV6-5	.	TRBJ1-5	once	CASSHREGRNQPQHF	TGTGCCAGCAGCCACAGGGAAGGGCGGAATCAGCCCCAGCATTTT
TRBV6-1	.	TRBJ2-2	once	CASRGAGELFF	TGTGCCAGCAGAGGGGCCGGGGAGCTGTTTTTT
TRBV9	TRBD1	TRBJ1-6	.	CASSGGGQGGRNSPLHF	TGTGCCAGCAGCGGGGGGGGACAGGGAGGGAGAAATTCACCCCTCCACTTT
TRBV6-5	.	TRBJ2-7	.	CASSYTAGTDYEQYF	TGTGCCAGCAGTTACACGGCGGGGACCGACTACGAGCAGTACTTC
TRBV11-1	.	TRBJ2-7	.	CASSLRSAVYEQYF	TGTGCCAGCAGCTTAAGATCGGCGGTCTACGAGCAGTACTTC
TRBV4-3	TRBD2	TRBJ2-3	.	CASSQDSLAGGPGTDTQYF	TGCGCCAGCAGCCAAGATTCCCTAGCGGGGGGGCCAGGAACAGATACGCAGTATTTT
TRBV6-6	TRBD2	TRBJ2-1	.	CASGGGVGYEQFF	TGTGCCAGCGGTGGGGGGGTCGGGTATGAGCAGTTCTTC
TRBV6-6	.	TRBJ2-3	.	CACRESGGTDTQYF	TGTGCTTGTAGGGAGAGCGGTGGGACAGATACGCAGTATTTT
TRBV7-2	.	TRBJ2-7	few	CASSLSGGASYEQYF	TGTGCCAGCAGCCTGAGTGGGGGCGCCTCCTACGAGCAGTACTTC
TRBV29-1	.	TRBJ2-1	.	CSGGAGGYNEQFF	TGCAGCGGGGGAGCGGGCGGCTACAATGAGCAGTTCTTC
TRBV7-9	.	TRBJ1-2	.	CASSLAGEEGGYTF	TGTGCCAGCAGCTTAGCTGGGGAGGAAGGTGGCTACACCTTC
TRBV27	TRBD1	TRBJ2-1	.	CASLRGTGLGNEQFF	TGTGCCAGCCTTCGAGGGACAGGTCTGGGCAATGAGCAGTTCTTC
TRBV5-1	TRBD1	TRBJ1-5	.	CASSFGDRDTEPQHF	TGCGCCAGCAGCTTTGGGGACAGGGATACTGAGCCCCAGCATTTT
TRBV27	TRBD2	TRBJ2-5	.	CASSLSSGAQETQYF	TGTGCCAGCAGTTTGAGTAGCGGGGCCCAAGAGACCCAGTACTTC
TRBV6-5	.	TRBJ2-1	.	CASQEQSYNEQFF	TGTGCCAGCCAGGAACAGTCCTACAATGAGCAGTTCTTC
TRBV7-2	.	TRBJ1-6	.	CASSPGLLGNSPLHF	TGTGCCAGCAGTCCCGGACTGTTAGGAAATTCACCCCTCCACTTT
TRBV7-2	TRBD2	TRBJ2-3	.	CASSPPGLAGGQMQYF	TGTGCCAGCAGCCCACCGGGACTAGCGGGAGGGCAAATGCAGTATTTT
TRBV5-4	TRBD2	TRBJ2-1	few	CASSQEGGGRVYNEQFF	TGTGCCAGCAGCCAAGAGGGGGGCGGGAGGGTTTACAATGAGCAGTTCTTC
TRBV15	.	TRBJ2-3	once	CATSSGRGTDTQYF	TGTGCCACCAGCAGTGGCCGGGGCACAGATACGCAGTATTTT